This T cell receptor (beta chain) was identified in a study of glioma-infiltrating T cells after dendritic cell vaccination. On the study more broadly: At biweekly intervals, patients got three intradermal dendritic cell vaccine injections. Study-level points and caveats: No direct clonality-survival link was found; a diverse polyclonal response may matter.

Details on this clone: Its target is unknown.

The immunoSEQ assay amplified TCRB CDR3 from up to 2 ug DNA. Method: immunoSEQ multiplex PCR; TCRdb's copy keeps in-frame clones and lacks some. The sample yields tens of thousands of clones, approximately 82% seen once. PBMC were collected before vaccination, two weeks after the third vaccination, and at progression. Losses at the gene ends were 4 bases for V and 8 bases for J; bases not matched to a gene: 2. The CDR3 covers 13 residues. Germline CDR1 is SGHTA and CDR2 is FQGTGA. Sequencing was performed on blood, taken before dendritic cell vaccination. The TCR comes from a human donor with glioblastoma. This chain connects TRBV7-3 to TRBJ2-1; 10 nucleotides line up with TRBD2. The CDR3 reads CASSSSGGYEQFF. The DNA of the CDR3 is TGTGCCAGCAGCTCTAGCGGGGGTTATGAGCAGTTCTTC. The variable domain in full, with the rest retrieved from reference TRBV7-3 and TRBJ2-1, is GAGVSQTPSNKVTEKGKYVELRCDPISGHTALYWYRQSLGQGPEFLIYFQGTGAADDSGLPNDRFFAVRPEGSVSTLKIQRTERGDSAVYLCASSSSGGYEQFFGPGTRLTVL.